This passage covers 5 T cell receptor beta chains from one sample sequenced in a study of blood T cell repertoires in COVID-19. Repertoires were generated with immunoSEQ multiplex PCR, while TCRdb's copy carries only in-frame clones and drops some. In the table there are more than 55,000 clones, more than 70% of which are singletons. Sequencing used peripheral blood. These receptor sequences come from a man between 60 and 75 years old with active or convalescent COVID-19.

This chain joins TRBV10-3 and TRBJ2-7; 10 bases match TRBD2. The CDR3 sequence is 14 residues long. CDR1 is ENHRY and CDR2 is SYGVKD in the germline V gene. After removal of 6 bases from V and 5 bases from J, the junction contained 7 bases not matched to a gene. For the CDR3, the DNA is TGTGCCATCAGACAGCGGGGGGGCCTTGACGAGCAGTACTTC. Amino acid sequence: CAIRQRGGLDEQYF.

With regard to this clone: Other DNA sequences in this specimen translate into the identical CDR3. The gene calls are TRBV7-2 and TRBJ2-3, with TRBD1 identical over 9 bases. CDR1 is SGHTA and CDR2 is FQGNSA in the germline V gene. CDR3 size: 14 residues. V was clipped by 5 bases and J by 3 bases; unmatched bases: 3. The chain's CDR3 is CASSRDRATDTQYF. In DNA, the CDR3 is TGTGCCAGCAGCCGGGACAGGGCGACAGATACGCAGTATTTT.

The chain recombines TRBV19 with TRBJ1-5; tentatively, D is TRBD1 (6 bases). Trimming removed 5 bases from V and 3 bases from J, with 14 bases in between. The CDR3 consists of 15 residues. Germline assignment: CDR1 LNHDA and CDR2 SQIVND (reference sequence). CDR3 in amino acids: CASSPIDRLNQPQHF. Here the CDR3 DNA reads TGTGCCAGTAGTCCGATCGACAGGCTCAATCAGCCCCAGCATTTT.

CDR3 in amino acids: CASSSRTGEGYNEQFF. The CDR3 coding sequence is TGTGCCAGCAGTTCCCGGACAGGGGAGGGCTACAATGAGCAGTTCTTC. The V and J genes are TRBV6-2 or TRBV6-3 and TRBJ2-1; 9 bases align to TRBD1. Per germline, CDR1 MNHEY and CDR2 SVGEGT. The CDR3 has 16 residues. V was clipped by 4 bases and J by 3 bases; unmatched bases: 7.

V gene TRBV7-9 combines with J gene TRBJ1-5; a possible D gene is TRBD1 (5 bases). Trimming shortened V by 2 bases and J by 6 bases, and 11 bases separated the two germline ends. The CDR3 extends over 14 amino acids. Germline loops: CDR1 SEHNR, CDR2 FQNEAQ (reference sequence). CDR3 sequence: CASSLMTESQPQHF. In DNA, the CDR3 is TGTGCCAGCAGCTTAATGACAGAGAGTCAGCCCCAGCATTTT.